This T cell receptor (beta chain) was observed in a study of blood T cell repertoires in COVID-19. On the study more broadly: COVID-19 samples from acute and convalescent phases originated in the United States, Italy and Spain.

Under the authors' procedure: Reference gene primer amplification gave nucleated cell count estimates. Assay: immunoSEQ multiplex PCR; the TCRdb copy retains only in-frame clones and omits some. The V and J calls and clone size were taken over from that table, and D and trimming were inferred from the DNA. The sample lists about 100,000 clones, just over 85% seen once, with 5% in the top ten. Germline loops: CDR1 MNHEY, CDR2 SVGAGI. This CDR3 has 13 residues. V gave up 5 bases and J gave up 10 bases, with 12 bases separating them. The TCR comes from a human donor in a cohort sampled during active COVID-19. The sequenced sample consisted of peripheral blood. The chain carries TRBV6-5 and TRBJ1-6; unclear D gene. In DNA, the CDR3 is TGTGCCAGCAGTCTCCTCACGGAGTCACCCCTCCACTTT. Amino acid sequence: CASSLLTESPLHF.